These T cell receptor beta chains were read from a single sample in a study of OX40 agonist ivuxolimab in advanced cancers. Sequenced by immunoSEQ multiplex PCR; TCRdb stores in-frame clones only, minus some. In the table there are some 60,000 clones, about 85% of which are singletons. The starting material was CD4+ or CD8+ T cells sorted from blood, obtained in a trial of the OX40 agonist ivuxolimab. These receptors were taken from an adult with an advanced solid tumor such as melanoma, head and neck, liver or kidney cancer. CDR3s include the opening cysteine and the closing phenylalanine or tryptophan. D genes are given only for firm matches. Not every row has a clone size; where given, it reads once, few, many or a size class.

CDR3 DNA: TGCGCCAGCGGGAGGACAGGGGGCTCCTACAATGAGCAGTTCTTC
CDR3 protein: CASGRTGGSYNEQFF
clone size: .
D gene: TRBD1
V gene: TRBV10-2
J gene: TRBJ2-1

CDR3 DNA: TGCGCCAGCAGCAACCCGGGACAGACCTTCGTGCAGTACTTC
CDR3 protein: CASSNPGQTFVQYF
clone size: .
D gene: TRBD1
V gene: TRBV10-1
J gene: TRBJ2-7

CDR3 DNA: TGTGCCAGCAGTGAAGCGGGAACAGGGGCGGGAAACACCATATATTTT
CDR3 protein: CASSEAGTGAGNTIYF
clone size: .
D gene: TRBD1
V gene: TRBV6-1
J gene: TRBJ1-3

CDR3 DNA: TGTGCCAGCAGGGAGGGGGTTAGCAATCAGCCCCAGCATTTT
CDR3 protein: CASREGVSNQPQHF
clone size: .
D gene: .
V gene: TRBV2
J gene: TRBJ1-5

CDR3 DNA: TGTGCCAGCACCCCCTGGGGGTATGGCTACACCTTC
CDR3 protein: CASTPWGYGYTF
clone size: .
D gene: .
V gene: TRBV7-8
J gene: TRBJ1-2

CDR3 DNA: TGTGCCAGCAGCCAACCCACTCAGGGGGGAAGGAGTCAGCCCCAGCATTTT
CDR3 protein: CASSQPTQGGRSQPQHF
clone size: .
D gene: TRBD1
V gene: TRBV4-2
J gene: TRBJ1-5

CDR3 DNA: TGTGCCAGCAGCCACCCAGGGGGAAGCGAGCAGTACTTC
CDR3 protein: CASSHPGGSEQYF
clone size: .
D gene: TRBD1
V gene: TRBV7-2
J gene: TRBJ2-7

CDR3 DNA: TGCGCCACCACGGACCAGAATTCTGGGGCCAACGTCCTGACTTTC
CDR3 protein: CATTDQNSGANVLTF
clone size: .
D gene: .
V gene: TRBV5-1
J gene: TRBJ2-6

CDR3 DNA: TGTGCCAGCAGCCCCAGGGGCTATAGCAATCAGCCCCAGCATTTT
CDR3 protein: CASSPRGYSNQPQHF
clone size: once
D gene: .
V gene: TRBV5-6
J gene: TRBJ1-5

CDR3 DNA: TGTGCCAGCAGCCAAGAGTTGGGGACAGGGAGTGTTCTGTTTTTT
CDR3 protein: CASSQELGTGSVLFF
clone size: once
D gene: TRBD1
V gene: TRBV4-2
J gene: TRBJ1-4

CDR3 DNA: TGTGCCAGCATCCCGTTGTCCAGTCCTGGAAACACCATATATTTT
CDR3 protein: CASIPLSSPGNTIYF
clone size: .
D gene: .
V gene: TRBV6-5
J gene: TRBJ1-3

CDR3 DNA: TGTGCCAGCAGAACAGGGTTATCTGGAAACACCATATATTTT
CDR3 protein: CASRTGLSGNTIYF
clone size: .
D gene: .
V gene: TRBV21-1
J gene: TRBJ1-3

CDR3 DNA: TGCGCCAGCAGCCAAGACCGAGGACGGACCACATACACTGAAGCTTTCTTT
CDR3 protein: CASSQDRGRTTYTEAFF
clone size: .
D gene: .
V gene: TRBV4-1
J gene: TRBJ1-1

CDR3 DNA: TGTGCTAGTGGTTTGGTAAAGACAGGGGGGAGATCCGGGGAGCTGTTTTTT
CDR3 protein: CASGLVKTGGRSGELFF
clone size: .
D gene: TRBD1
V gene: TRBV12-5
J gene: TRBJ2-2

CDR3 DNA: TGTGCCAGCTCACCACCATCCATGGGCCGCTCTGGAAACACCATATATTTT
CDR3 protein: CASSPPSMGRSGNTIYF
clone size: .
D gene: .
V gene: TRBV18
J gene: TRBJ1-3

CDR3 DNA: TGTGCCAGTAGAATTGGGTTTGCAACTAATGAAAAACTGTTTTTT
CDR3 protein: CASRIGFATNEKLFF
clone size: once
D gene: .
V gene: TRBV19
J gene: TRBJ1-4

CDR3 DNA: TGCGCCAGCAGCTTGAGTCCCGGCTCGGCCGGGAACACCGGGGAGCTGTTTTTT
CDR3 protein: CASSLSPGSAGNTGELFF
clone size: once
D gene: .
V gene: TRBV5-1
J gene: TRBJ2-2

CDR3 DNA: TGTGCCAGTAGTATAATTTCAGGGGAGACCCAGTACTTC
CDR3 protein: CASSIISGETQYF
clone size: .
D gene: .
V gene: TRBV19
J gene: TRBJ2-5

CDR3 DNA: TGTGCCAGCAGTTACCTGCGGACTAGCGGAACAGATACGCAGTATTTT
CDR3 protein: CASSYLRTSGTDTQYF
clone size: .
D gene: TRBD2
V gene: TRBV6-5
J gene: TRBJ2-3

CDR3 DNA: TGTGCCAGCAGCGAGTCCCCTGGTGGCGAGCAGTACTTC
CDR3 protein: CASSESPGGEQYF
clone size: .
D gene: .
V gene: TRBV9
J gene: TRBJ2-7

CDR3 DNA: TGTGCCAGCAGCCCCCGAACAGGGGGAAGCTATGGCTACACCTTC
CDR3 protein: CASSPRTGGSYGYTF
clone size: .
D gene: TRBD1
V gene: TRBV7-2
J gene: TRBJ1-2

CDR3 DNA: TGTGCCAGCAGCTTTGCCAGGTTCTATGGCTACACCTTC
CDR3 protein: CASSFARFYGYTF
clone size: .
D gene: .
V gene: TRBV5-8
J gene: TRBJ1-2

CDR3 DNA: TGTGCCAGCAGCCTAACTCCCTCCGGGGACACTGAAGCTTTCTTT
CDR3 protein: CASSLTPSGDTEAFF
clone size: .
D gene: .
V gene: TRBV7-9
J gene: TRBJ1-1

CDR3 DNA: TGTGCCAGCAGTTTCCAGGGGATGGGCGAGCAGTACTTC
CDR3 protein: CASSFQGMGEQYF
clone size: .
D gene: .
V gene: TRBV27
J gene: TRBJ2-7

CDR3 DNA: TGTGCCAGCTCACCCCGGACAGGGAGGGACATTCAGTACTTC
CDR3 protein: CASSPRTGRDIQYF
clone size: .
D gene: .
V gene: TRBV18
J gene: TRBJ2-4

CDR3 DNA: TGTGCCAGCAGCCACCACGACGATGGGGAGACCCAGTACTTC
CDR3 protein: CASSHHDDGETQYF
clone size: .
D gene: .
V gene: TRBV4-2
J gene: TRBJ2-5

CDR3 DNA: TGTGCCAGCAGCCCGGGGGGGGCCGCGCAATCACCCCTCCACTTT
CDR3 protein: CASSPGGAAQSPLHF
clone size: .
D gene: .
V gene: TRBV5-8
J gene: TRBJ1-6

CDR3 DNA: TGTGCCAGCAGCGCAGGACAGGGGGGTAAGAATTCACCCCTCCACTTT
CDR3 protein: CASSAGQGGKNSPLHF
clone size: .
D gene: TRBD1
V gene: TRBV9
J gene: TRBJ1-6

CDR3 DNA: TGCGCCAGCACCCGTTGGGCGTCGGGCACTGAAGCTTTCTTT
CDR3 protein: CASTRWASGTEAFF
clone size: .
D gene: .
V gene: TRBV5-1
J gene: TRBJ1-1

CDR3 DNA: TGTGCCAGCAGAGATGGACAGGGGAGGAACACCATATATTTT
CDR3 protein: CASRDGQGRNTIYF
clone size: .
D gene: TRBD1
V gene: TRBV6-1
J gene: TRBJ1-3

CDR3 DNA: TGTGCCAGCAGTGCTTCGGACGGCTTTTTGCCCCAGCATTTT
CDR3 protein: CASSASDGFLPQHF
clone size: once
D gene: .
V gene: TRBV6-5
J gene: TRBJ1-5

CDR3 DNA: TGTGCCAGCAGCGCTTCGTTTGCTTATCAGCCCCAGCATTTT
CDR3 protein: CASSASFAYQPQHF
clone size: .
D gene: .
V gene: TRBV9
J gene: TRBJ1-5

CDR3 DNA: TGCGCCAGCAGCTTGGAAGGGGGCAAATATGGCTACACCTTC
CDR3 protein: CASSLEGGKYGYTF
clone size: .
D gene: TRBD1
V gene: TRBV5-1
J gene: TRBJ1-2

CDR3 DNA: TGTGCCACAACAGAGGGGGGATCCAAAAACATTCAGTACTTC
CDR3 protein: CATTEGGSKNIQYF
clone size: .
D gene: .
V gene: TRBV19
J gene: TRBJ2-4

CDR3 DNA: TGTGCCAGCAGCTTACCGGGGGCGGTCTACGAGCAGTACTTC
CDR3 protein: CASSLPGAVYEQYF
clone size: .
D gene: .
V gene: TRBV7-2
J gene: TRBJ2-7

CDR3 DNA: TGTGCCAGCAGCTTTTTCGGGGAAAACACTGAAGCTTTCTTT
CDR3 protein: CASSFFGENTEAFF
clone size: .
D gene: .
V gene: TRBV7-8
J gene: TRBJ1-1

CDR3 DNA: TGTGCCAGCAGTTTAAGACTCGGAATTGACTCCTACAATGAGCAGTTCTTC
CDR3 protein: CASSLRLGIDSYNEQFF
clone size: .
D gene: .
V gene: TRBV27
J gene: TRBJ2-1

CDR3 DNA: TGTGCCTCAAAGGGGGACCGAAGCTCCTACGAGCAGTACTTC
CDR3 protein: CASKGDRSSYEQYF
clone size: .
D gene: .
V gene: TRBV30
J gene: TRBJ2-7

CDR3 DNA: TGTGCCAGCCGAACTCCGACAGCGGGGGCCCTCTACAATGAGCAGTTCTTC
CDR3 protein: CASRTPTAGALYNEQFF
clone size: .
D gene: TRBD2
V gene: TRBV2
J gene: TRBJ2-1

CDR3 DNA: TGTGCCAGCAGCTTACGGGAAGCCAAAAACATTCAGTACTTC
CDR3 protein: CASSLREAKNIQYF
clone size: .
D gene: .
V gene: TRBV7-9
J gene: TRBJ2-4

CDR3 DNA: TGTGCCAGTAACGACAGGTCCGTTTTGGGCTACACCTTC
CDR3 protein: CASNDRSVLGYTF
clone size: .
D gene: .
V gene: TRBV19
J gene: TRBJ1-2

CDR3 DNA: TGTGCCAGCAGCTTTCGGGGAACGGGGTATAGCTCCTACGAGCAGTACTTC
CDR3 protein: CASSFRGTGYSSYEQYF
clone size: once
D gene: .
V gene: TRBV5-6
J gene: TRBJ2-7

CDR3 DNA: TGTGCCTGGAGTTCGGGCGGGGGGGCTTCAGGGACCCAGTACTTC
CDR3 protein: CAWSSGGGASGTQYF
clone size: .
D gene: TRBD2
V gene: TRBV30
J gene: TRBJ2-5

CDR3 DNA: TGTGCCAGCAGCCGGGAGGGATACACCGGGGAGCTGTTTTTT
CDR3 protein: CASSREGYTGELFF
clone size: once
D gene: TRBD2
V gene: TRBV5-4
J gene: TRBJ2-2

CDR3 DNA: TGTGCCAGCAGCTCCACGGCTCGACACACCTATAATTCACCCCTCCACTTT
CDR3 protein: CASSSTARHTYNSPLHF
clone size: .
D gene: .
V gene: TRBV5-6
J gene: TRBJ1-6

CDR3 DNA: TGTGCCAGCAGTCGCTGGGACAGGGGTTATGGCTACACCTTC
CDR3 protein: CASSRWDRGYGYTF
clone size: .
D gene: TRBD1
V gene: TRBV6-6
J gene: TRBJ1-2

CDR3 DNA: TGCGCCAGCAGCTTTGGTCGTAGCGGGGCTACAGATACGCAGTATTTT
CDR3 protein: CASSFGRSGATDTQYF
clone size: .
D gene: TRBD2
V gene: TRBV5-1
J gene: TRBJ2-3

CDR3 DNA: TGTGCCAGCAGCGTAGGGCTGAGGGGGCTCCGCACAGATACGCAGTATTTT
CDR3 protein: CASSVGLRGLRTDTQYF
clone size: few
D gene: TRBD1
V gene: TRBV9
J gene: TRBJ2-3

CDR3 DNA: TGTGCCAGCAGCCTCGGACAGGGTGGCTATGGCTACACCTTC
CDR3 protein: CASSLGQGGYGYTF
clone size: .
D gene: TRBD1
V gene: TRBV7-2
J gene: TRBJ1-2

CDR3 DNA: TGTGCCAGCAGTGAAGCGCAGGGGCAAAGGTATGGCTACACCTTC
CDR3 protein: CASSEAQGQRYGYTF
clone size: .
D gene: .
V gene: TRBV2
J gene: TRBJ1-2

CDR3 DNA: TGCGCCAGCAGCTTGGAGCCGATGAACACTGAAGCTTTCTTT
CDR3 protein: CASSLEPMNTEAFF
clone size: .
D gene: .
V gene: TRBV5-1
J gene: TRBJ1-1

CDR3 DNA: TGTGCCAGCAGCCAAGAATTTTACAGCGTTGCAACTAATGAAAAACTGTTTTTT
CDR3 protein: CASSQEFYSVATNEKLFF
clone size: .
D gene: .
V gene: TRBV4-2
J gene: TRBJ1-4

CDR3 DNA: TGTGCCAGCAGCCTTCAGGGTTTACAAGAGACCCAGTACTTC
CDR3 protein: CASSLQGLQETQYF
clone size: .
D gene: .
V gene: TRBV7-3
J gene: TRBJ2-5

CDR3 DNA: TGTGCCAGCAGTTACTCGACCGGCGGAATCTATGGCTACACCTTC
CDR3 protein: CASSYSTGGIYGYTF
clone size: .
D gene: .
V gene: TRBV6-6
J gene: TRBJ1-2

CDR3 DNA: TGTGCCAGCAGCGTAGGCGGGGGAAGAAACACTGAAGCTTTCTTT
CDR3 protein: CASSVGGGRNTEAFF
clone size: .
D gene: .
V gene: TRBV9
J gene: TRBJ1-1

CDR3 DNA: TGTGCCAGTAGGGGTCTCCAAAATCAGCCCCAGCATTTT
CDR3 protein: CASRGLQNQPQHF
clone size: .
D gene: .
V gene: TRBV19
J gene: TRBJ1-5

CDR3 DNA: TGTGCCACCAGCAGAGATCCTGGACGGATCACAGATACGCAGTATTTT
CDR3 protein: CATSRDPGRITDTQYF
clone size: .
D gene: .
V gene: TRBV15
J gene: TRBJ2-3

CDR3 DNA: TGTGCCAGCAGCTATCGACTAGCGGGGGGGACTGGGGCCAACGTCCTGACTTTC
CDR3 protein: CASSYRLAGGTGANVLTF
clone size: .
D gene: TRBD2
V gene: TRBV7-9
J gene: TRBJ2-6

CDR3 DNA: TGTGCCAGCAGTCCCTCCGGGACACCCCAAGAGACCCAGTACTTC
CDR3 protein: CASSPSGTPQETQYF
clone size: .
D gene: .
V gene: TRBV27
J gene: TRBJ2-5